Presented here are 25 T cell receptor beta chains from one specimen sequenced in a study of early T cells in non-severe SARS-CoV-2 infection. TCRdb reprocessed the 5' RACE reads with MiXCR, giving one entry per CDR3 protein. The sample comprises 60,000 to 65,000 distinct CDR3 sequences, 7.5% to 10% of which are singletons, and 1.2% rests with the top ten. What was sequenced was whole blood. The receptors were sampled from an adult who was a healthcare worker with PCR-confirmed SARS-CoV-2 infection or an uninfected control (not recorded which).

This clonotype was counted a few times. The chain combines TRBV3-1 with TRBJ2-1; tentatively, D is TRBD2 (6 bases). The CDR3 is 14 residues long. Germline loops: CDR1 LGHDT, CDR2 YNNKEL (reference sequence). V was trimmed by 2 bases and J by 7 bases, leaving 12 bases between them. CDR3 sequence reads: CASSQRLVRNEQFF. CDR3 coding DNA: TGTGCCAGCAGCCAACGACTAGTTAGGAATGAGCAGTTCTTC.

The V and J genes are TRBV15 and TRBJ2-2; the D is unclear. The V and J ends lost 3 bases and 0 bases respectively, with 8 bases between them. The CDR3 has 15 residues. The V gene's germline CDR1 is LNHNV and CDR2 YYDKDF (reference sequence). The CDR3 DNA follows: TGTGCCACCAGCAGGGACGGTACGAACACCGGGGAGCTGTTTTTT. Translating it yields CATSRDGTNTGELFF.

This clonotype has a count of ten or more. The chain carries TRBV7-2 and TRBJ2-6; D is uncertain. Germline-derived CDR1 and CDR2 are SGHTA and FQGNSA. The CDR3 consists of 14 residues. Trimming took 1 base from V and 0 from J, leaving 1 base between them. The CDR3 is CASSLDSGANVLTF. The CDR3 DNA reads TGTGCCAGCAGCTTAGACTCTGGGGCCAACGTCCTGACTTTC.

This clonotype appeared a few times. V usage is TRBV19 and J usage is TRBJ1-5, with TRBD1 as a possible D gene (6 bases). Trimming removed 4 bases from V and 9 bases from J, with 16 bases in between. This CDR3 is 14 amino acids long. Germline assignment: CDR1 LNHDA and CDR2 SQIVND (reference sequence). CDR3 region: CASSKPGALAPQHF. DNA of the CDR3: TGTGCCAGTAGTAAGCCAGGGGCCTTAGCGCCCCAGCATTTT.

CDR3 coding DNA: TGTGCCAGCAGCGTTACAGGGAACACCGGGGAGCTGTTTTTT. Translating it yields CASSVTGNTGELFF. The genes are TRBV2 and TRBJ2-2, with TRBD1 as a possible D gene (5 bases). Germline V gene data show CDR1 as SNHLY and CDR2 as FYNNEI. The V gene lost 6 bases and the J gene lost 1 base, with 9 bases spanning the gap. The CDR3 consists of 14 residues.

The V gene is TRBV7-2, the J gene TRBJ2-2, with TRBD2 matching over 13 bases. CDR3 size: 18 residues. Germline CDR1 and CDR2: SGHTA and FQGNSA. J was trimmed by 7 bases and V by 5 bases; bases with no gene match: 13. The CDR3 loop is CASSLRTSGGGRVGELFF. The DNA of the CDR3 is TGTGCCAGCAGCCTCAGGACTAGCGGGGGAGGACGGGTCGGGGAGCTGTTTTTT.

This clonotype occurred many times. The chain is built from TRBV5-1 and TRBJ1-1; 7 nucleotides match TRBD1. There are 14 residues in the CDR3. The V gene end was trimmed by 4 bases and the J gene end by 1 base; junction bases not matched to a gene: 4. Germline lookup yields CDR1 SGHRS and CDR2 YFSETQ. CDR3 amino acids: CASSHGTANTEAFF. In nucleotides, the CDR3 is TGCGCCAGCAGCCACGGGACAGCGAACACTGAAGCTTTCTTT.

The chain has TRBV12-3 or TRBV12-4 and TRBJ2-5; D possibly corresponds to TRBD2 (5 bases). The ends were cut back, 6 bases at V and 3 bases at J, with 11 bases in the middle. CDR3 size: 13 residues. For the CDR3, the DNA is TGTGCCAGCAGCGAACTAGGGAAAGAGACCCAGTACTTC. It translates to CASSELGKETQYF.

The chain carries TRBV10-3 and TRBJ2-5; D is perhaps TRBD1 (6 bases). Germline loops: CDR1 ENHRY, CDR2 SYGVKD. V lost 7 bases and J lost 1, with 16 bases in between. This CDR3 region has 15 residues. The CDR3 here is CAITQGLLPQETQYF. The CDR3 region has the DNA TGTGCCATCACCCAGGGGCTCCTCCCCCAAGAGACCCAGTACTTC.

This chain connects TRBV20-1 to TRBJ2-5, with 9 nucleotides matching TRBD1. The germline V gene encodes CDR1 DFQATT and CDR2 SNEGSKA (reference sequence). CDR3 size: 15 residues. Losses at the gene ends were 3 bases for V and 3 bases for J; bases not matched to a gene: 8. CDR3 coding DNA: TGCAGTGCTAGGGCCCCGGGACAGGGAAAAGAGACCCAGTACTTC. Encoded protein: CSARAPGQGKETQYF.

In its sample, this clonotype was seen many times. V gene TRBV5-1 combines with J gene TRBJ1-1; 9 bases map to TRBD1. Trimming cost V 4 bases and J 4 bases; bases outside gene matches: 8. CDR1 and CDR2 from the germline V gene are SGHRS and YFSETQ. CDR3 length: 15 amino acids. CDR3 DNA: TGCGCCAGCAGCATGGCGGGACAGGGTGGCACTGAAGCTTTCTTT. Protein product: CASSMAGQGGTEAFF.

This chain uses TRBV5-1 with TRBJ1-5; D not certain. This CDR3 has 16 residues. Germline V gene lookup returns CDR1 SGHRS and CDR2 YFSETQ. The V gene lost 7 bases and the J gene lost 0 bases, with 17 bases spanning the gap. The CDR3 nucleotides are TGCGCCAGCCCCTCCCCGGGAGTTAATAGCAATCAGCCCCAGCATTTT. Translation gives CASPSPGVNSNQPQHF.

This clonotype occurred many times. The V and J genes are TRBV29-1 and TRBJ2-3; D is unresolved. This CDR3 spans 12 amino acids. Looked up from germline, CDR1 is SQVTM and CDR2 is ANQGSEA. Trimming took off 1 base at V and 2 bases at J, with 4 bases between the two ends. CDR3 amino acids: CSVEVSTDTQYF. The CDR3 coding sequence is TGCAGCGTTGAAGTCTCCACAGATACGCAGTATTTT.

The table lists this clonotype with many counts. The chain joins TRBV6-2 or TRBV6-3 to TRBJ2-5, with D possibly TRBD1 on 6 matching bases. The CDR3 runs to 13 residues. Trimming shortened V by 6 bases and J by 5 bases, and 13 bases separated the two germline ends. Germline V CDR1 and CDR2: MNHEY, SVGEGT. The CDR3 sequence: CASSPGQTETQYF. The CDR3 DNA reads as TGTGCCAGCAGCCCGGGACAAACGGAGACCCAGTACTTC.

This clonotype appeared once. This chain joins TRBV27 and TRBJ2-1; 7 nucleotides align to TRBD1. The CDR3 length is 15 residues. With V trimmed by 4 bases and J by 0 bases, 3 bases remained unmatched. Germline V gene lookup returns CDR1 MNHEY and CDR2 SMNVEV (reference sequence). CDR3 amino acids: CASSWRTGSYNEQFF. CDR3 sequence (DNA): TGTGCCAGCAGTTGGAGGACAGGCTCCTACAATGAGCAGTTCTTC.

This clonotype was seen many times. The rearrangement links TRBV7-3 to TRBJ1-1; no definite D call. Trimming cost V 4 bases and J 0 bases, with 15 bases left between them. Germline V gene data show CDR1 as SGHTA and CDR2 as FQGTGA. The CDR3 is made up of 16 amino acids. The CDR3 reads CASSSAPQHMNTEAFF. In nucleotides, the CDR3 is TGTGCCAGCAGCTCAGCCCCCCAGCACATGAACACTGAAGCTTTCTTT.

This chain uses TRBV24-1 with TRBJ1-3; D perhaps matches TRBD1 (5 bases). Germline V gene sequence: CDR1 KGHDR, CDR2 SFDVKD. The CDR3 has 17 residues. Between the trimmed V and J ends, which lost 9 bases and 0 bases, there was a span of 20 bases. In DNA form, the CDR3 reads TGTGCCACCCCAACCCGGGACTCACCCGTCTCTGGAAACACCATATATTTT. Translated, it gives CATPTRDSPVSGNTIYF.

Many counts were recorded for this clonotype. The genes are TRBV12-3 or TRBV12-4 and TRBJ1-2, with unresolved D. This CDR3 is 11 amino acids long. Trimming shortened V by 6 bases and J by 1 base, and 3 bases separated the two germline ends. The chain's CDR3 is CASSYNYGYTF. The CDR3 DNA reads as TGTGCCAGCAGCTATAACTATGGCTACACCTTC.

The chain employs TRBV5-1 and TRBJ1-5; D unresolved. Germline-derived CDR1 and CDR2 are SGHRS and YFSETQ. With 5 bases removed from V and 1 base from J, the gap between germline ends came to 10 bases. The CDR3 extends over 14 amino acids. CDR3 loop: CASSEGGSNQPQHF. CDR3 nucleotide sequence: TGCGCCAGCAGTGAGGGCGGGAGCAATCAGCCCCAGCATTTT. The full variable domain, rest sourced from reference TRBV5-1 and TRBJ1-5, is KAGVTQTPRYLIKTRGQQVTLSCSPISGHRSVSWYQQTPGQGLQFLFEYFSETQRNKGNFPGRFSGRQFSNSRSEMNVSTLELGDSALYLCASSEGGSNQPQHFGDGTRLSIL.

This clonotype was counted a few times. This chain joins TRBV6-2 or TRBV6-3 and TRBJ1-2; D is unclear. Germline-derived CDR1 and CDR2 are MNHEY and SVGEGT. V shed 2 bases and J shed 4 bases, with 8 bases lying between them. The CDR3 has 13 amino acids. This CDR3 is CASSYISSYGYTF. The CDR3 region has the DNA TGTGCCAGCAGTTACATCTCCAGCTATGGCTACACCTTC.

This clonotype was counted ten times or more. In nucleotides, the CDR3 is TGTGCCAGCAGCCGGACAGACTTCGGGGAGACCCAGTACTTC. Translation gives CASSRTDFGETQYF. V is TRBV7-6 and J is TRBJ2-5; a weak D match, TRBD1 (6 bases). The V end was cut by 5 bases, the J end by 5 bases, with 15 bases between. This CDR3 contains 14 residues. Germline CDR1 is SGHVS and CDR2 is FNYEAQ. The full variable domain, in which reference TRBV7-6 and TRBJ2-5 provide the parts outside the CDR3, is GAGVSQSPRYKVTKRGQDVALRCDPISGHVSLYWYRQALGQGPEFLTYFNYEAQQDKSGLPNDRFSAERPEGSISTLTIQRTEQRDSAMYRCASSRTDFGETQYFGPGTRLLVL.

Ten or more counts support this clonotype. The chain joins TRBV5-4 to TRBJ1-2; 8 bases are a match to TRBD1. The V and J ends lost 5 bases and 0 bases, in that order; junction bases with no gene match: 15. CDR1 SGHNT and CDR2 YYREEE come from the germline V gene (reference sequence). This CDR3 spans 18 amino acids. DNA of the CDR3: TGTGCCAGCAGAGCCGGGACAGGTCAAATCCTCTCTAACTATGGCTACACCTTC. Amino acid sequence: CASRAGTGQILSNYGYTF.

This clonotype was seen repeatedly, ten times or more. The chain links TRBV5-1 to TRBJ1-6; D not resolved. CDR1 is SGHRS, CDR2 YFSETQ, per germline. CDR3 length equals 18 residues. The V end lost 1 base, the J end lost 0 bases, and 14 bases lay between the germline ends. In DNA form, the CDR3 reads TGCGCCAGCAGCTTGAACGCCGCAGCAAGCTCCTATAATTCACCCCTCCACTTT. It encodes CASSLNAAASSYNSPLHF. Complete variable domain (other parts from reference TRBV5-1 and TRBJ1-6): KAGVTQTPRYLIKTRGQQVTLSCSPISGHRSVSWYQQTPGQGLQFLFEYFSETQRNKGNFPGRFSGRQFSNSRSEMNVSTLELGDSALYLCASSLNAAASSYNSPLHFGNGTRLTVT.

The J gene is TRBJ1-4, the V gene TRBV12-5, with 7 bases fitting TRBD1. Losses at the gene ends were 6 bases for V and 7 bases for J; bases not matched to a gene: 8. Germline V gives CDR1 LGHNT, CDR2 FRNRAP. The CDR3 has 14 amino acids. The CDR3 loop is CASGTDRQGEKLFF. CDR3 nucleotides: TGTGCTAGTGGAACGGACAGGCAGGGTGAAAAACTGTTTTTT.

V is TRBV18 and J is TRBJ2-5; no clear D. The length of the CDR3 is 13 residues. Looked up from germline, CDR1 is KGHSH and CDR2 is LQKENI. V was trimmed by 5 bases and J by 2 bases, leaving 9 bases between them. CDR3 DNA sequence: TGTGCCAGCTCAAAACCAAGTCAAGAGACCCAGTACTTC. Amino acids: CASSKPSQETQYF.